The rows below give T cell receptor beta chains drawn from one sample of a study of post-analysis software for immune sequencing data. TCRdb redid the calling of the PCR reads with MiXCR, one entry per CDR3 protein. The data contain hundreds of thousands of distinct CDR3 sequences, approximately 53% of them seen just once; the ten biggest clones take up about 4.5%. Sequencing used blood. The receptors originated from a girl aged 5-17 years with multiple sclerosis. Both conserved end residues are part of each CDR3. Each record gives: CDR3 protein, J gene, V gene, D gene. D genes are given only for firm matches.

cdr3_aa: CASSVVTGDGYTF
j_call: TRBJ1-2
v_call: TRBV9
d_call: .

cdr3_aa: CASSPGTSGLVYEQYF
j_call: TRBJ2-7
v_call: TRBV28
d_call: TRBD2

cdr3_aa: CSARGALWGYTF
j_call: TRBJ1-2
v_call: TRBV20-1
d_call: .

cdr3_aa: CASSQEGTNNEQFF
j_call: TRBJ2-1
v_call: TRBV14
d_call: .

cdr3_aa: CASRRDRASTDTQYF
j_call: TRBJ2-3
v_call: TRBV6-5
d_call: .

cdr3_aa: CASSLEASGDYNEQFF
j_call: TRBJ2-1
v_call: TRBV5-1
d_call: TRBD2

cdr3_aa: CASSPWTGLETQYF
j_call: TRBJ2-5
v_call: TRBV6-1
d_call: TRBD1

cdr3_aa: CAWSSGANYNSPLHF
j_call: TRBJ1-6
v_call: TRBV30
d_call: .

cdr3_aa: CASSLLAPDEQYF
j_call: TRBJ2-7
v_call: TRBV7-9
d_call: .

cdr3_aa: CASSPRGGTGREAFF
j_call: TRBJ1-1
v_call: TRBV7-9
d_call: .

cdr3_aa: CASSLKFDRDDYYNEQFF
j_call: TRBJ2-1
v_call: TRBV5-1
d_call: .

cdr3_aa: CASSWGLPTEAFF
j_call: TRBJ1-1
v_call: TRBV5-5
d_call: .

cdr3_aa: CATSDCWRAGTYEQYF
j_call: TRBJ2-7
v_call: TRBV24-1
d_call: .

cdr3_aa: CASSEGGKAFF
j_call: TRBJ1-1
v_call: TRBV3-1
d_call: .

cdr3_aa: CASSPIGTGAAEQYF
j_call: TRBJ2-7
v_call: TRBV4-1
d_call: TRBD1

cdr3_aa: CAIKGTSGDSGEQYF
j_call: TRBJ2-7
v_call: TRBV10-3
d_call: TRBD2

cdr3_aa: CASSVEAGSTEAFF
j_call: TRBJ1-1
v_call: TRBV9
d_call: .

cdr3_aa: CAISELRHTNYGYTF
j_call: TRBJ1-2
v_call: TRBV10-3
d_call: .

cdr3_aa: CASSEQTNQPQHF
j_call: TRBJ1-5
v_call: TRBV2
d_call: .

cdr3_aa: CASSATGGGSYEQYF
j_call: TRBJ2-7
v_call: TRBV6-5
d_call: TRBD1

cdr3_aa: CSVSPRDRGWKTQYF
j_call: TRBJ2-5
v_call: TRBV20-1
d_call: TRBD1

cdr3_aa: CSARDYKRPDGLNEQFF
j_call: TRBJ2-1
v_call: TRBV20-1
d_call: .

cdr3_aa: CASIHLHSNQPQHF
j_call: TRBJ1-5
v_call: TRBV27
d_call: .

cdr3_aa: CSASMPGTNYGYTF
j_call: TRBJ1-2
v_call: TRBV20-1
d_call: .

cdr3_aa: CATSNTAPPEAFF
j_call: TRBJ1-1
v_call: TRBV15
d_call: .

cdr3_aa: CASSPAGTANNYGYTF
j_call: TRBJ1-2
v_call: TRBV7-2
d_call: TRBD1

cdr3_aa: CASTLRGDEQYF
j_call: TRBJ2-7
v_call: TRBV12-3/TRBV12-4
d_call: .

cdr3_aa: CASSPPSTNYGYTF
j_call: TRBJ1-2
v_call: TRBV5-1
d_call: .

cdr3_aa: CASSFRGGTKNIQYF
j_call: TRBJ2-4
v_call: TRBV5-6
d_call: TRBD2

cdr3_aa: CASSHGQPMQPQHF
j_call: TRBJ1-5
v_call: TRBV5-1
d_call: .

cdr3_aa: CASGRGRTGELFF
j_call: TRBJ2-2
v_call: TRBV28
d_call: .

cdr3_aa: CASSFPAGGPLTQYF
j_call: TRBJ2-3
v_call: TRBV12-3/TRBV12-4
d_call: TRBD2

cdr3_aa: CASSSTGTGEETQYF
j_call: TRBJ2-5
v_call: TRBV7-3
d_call: TRBD1

cdr3_aa: CAISEGLASHYEQYF
j_call: TRBJ2-7
v_call: TRBV10-3
d_call: TRBD2

cdr3_aa: CASRTMGQYF
j_call: TRBJ2-5
v_call: TRBV6-8
d_call: .

cdr3_aa: CASTPLVRSGRAVPYEQYF
j_call: TRBJ2-7
v_call: TRBV4-1
d_call: TRBD2

cdr3_aa: CASSFRTINEQFF
j_call: TRBJ2-1
v_call: TRBV5-1
d_call: .

cdr3_aa: CASSLVSYRVDETQYF
j_call: TRBJ2-5
v_call: TRBV7-6
d_call: .

cdr3_aa: CSVAGISGLVEAFF
j_call: TRBJ1-1
v_call: TRBV29-1
d_call: .

cdr3_aa: CASIPGIPGYNEQFF
j_call: TRBJ2-1
v_call: TRBV27
d_call: .

cdr3_aa: CASSQRSLAGTYEQYF
j_call: TRBJ2-7
v_call: TRBV3-1
d_call: TRBD2

cdr3_aa: CASSQPDRGDEQFF
j_call: TRBJ2-1
v_call: TRBV7-3
d_call: TRBD1

cdr3_aa: CASGLTTGHLQETQYF
j_call: TRBJ2-5
v_call: TRBV12-5
d_call: .

cdr3_aa: CASSQDWTGQYF
j_call: TRBJ2-7
v_call: TRBV14
d_call: .

cdr3_aa: CASSYRQGHYTQYF
j_call: TRBJ2-3
v_call: TRBV6-2/TRBV6-3
d_call: TRBD1